The present T cell receptor (beta chain) was sequenced within a study of cytomegalovirus exposure and HLA in healthy donors (dated by TCRdb to 2015 to 2018). Turning to the overall study: According to an earlier analysis of 587 of the donors, about 179 million T cells yielded 95 million to 140 million unique TCR beta sequences and more than 250 Gb of sequence data. To study patterns of TCR occurrence, a later analysis re-analyzed previously published TCR beta repertoires from around 660 donors and added high-resolution HLA genotyping. To predict cytomegalovirus infection status, the study combined high-throughput TCR immunosequencing, statistical association of individual TCRs with disease status, and machine learning. The T cell repertoires of around 670 subjects were profiled by immunosequencing and related to cytomegalovirus serostatus. Every discovery cohort repertoire had been produced on one sequencing platform. Several DR-DQ haplotypes were handled as single units for association and clustering because linkage in the cohort was strong. HLA typing covered class I and class II loci at four-digit resolution. An earlier analysis of approximately 500 of the donors applied high-throughput TCR beta sequencing to assess whether each TCR beta V gene segment acted as functional or pseudogenic. Rather than using new phenotypic data, the later analysis identified candidate immune exposures from TCR beta sequences and from how often those sequences occurred across donors. Besides the first cohort of 500 to 700 subjects, a separate validation cohort made up of roughly 130 different subjects was used. A later genetic analysis took genome-wide SNP genotypes for about three fifths of the 666 donors and used that subset as a discovery cohort. Roughly 290 gigabases of sequencing data and around 88 million unique TCR sequences made up an early release that covered approximately 620 HLA-typed donors. The number of donors typed differed by locus, with roughly 629-640 for A, B, C, DRB1 and DQB1, roughly 520 for DQA1, 600 to 610 for DPA1, and approximately 470 for DPB1. Of the approximately 400 genotyped donors, 80% to 90% were placed in the genetic ancestry cluster associated with self-reported Caucasian donors. Among a few hundred genotyped donors of the cohort, an average of 235,054 unique TCR beta nucleotide sequences were sequenced per donor, about a sixth of them non-productive. Donor age, sex, ethnicity and CMV serostatus were collected together with the repertoire data. The aim of the study was to test whether cataloging public T cell receptors could identify signatures of past pathogen exposure. Study-wide findings and limitations: Seventeen rarely observed V segments, including chromosome 9 orphons, were excluded from the earlier analysis of some 590 of the donors because counts were too low. Across donors, most TCR sequences were observed very rarely, whereas some public TCRs were present in many individuals. The cohort was sequenced for TCR beta chains only, and without alpha or paired-chain data the features that could be detected were limited. In an earlier analysis of about 540 of the donors, most TCR beta V segments were observed in productive rearrangements about 87% or about 30% of the time, broadly matching IMGT annotations. The authors suggested that the approach could potentially be generalized to other disease states and immunological phenotypes. Presence/absence analyses assumed roughly uniform sequencing depth across donors, an assumption that may not hold. In a later analysis, HLA-associated TCR beta chains were found to be more clonally expanded and to have lower generation probabilities than equally common non-associated chains. In vitro tests confirmed that three of the cytomegalovirus-associated TCR beta chains recognize cytomegalovirus antigens. Compared with the roughly 710-donor mean, donors in an Asian-associated ancestry cluster had fewer N-insertions in productive TCRs, according to a later genetic analysis. A later analysis found that TCR association rates varied across HLA loci, with DRB1 alleles showing the most associated TCRs and HLA-C alleles the fewest. When HLA alleles, especially DR and DQ, strongly co-occurred, TCR associations were difficult to assign to individual alleles. In a later analysis, several top co-occurrence clusters were reported to appear linked to parvovirus B19, influenza, CMV and Epstein-Barr virus. The sequencing pipeline was judged likely to have produced a cluster of highly shared sequence variants as a technical artifact. For the cohort, immune exposure information was limited to CMV serostatus. The study gave a list of about 170 TCR beta chains associated with cytomegalovirus. A further reported finding was that TCR beta sequences accurately predicted the HLA-A and HLA-B alleles for most subjects in the first cohort. A later analysis found that most CMV-associated TCR beta chains appeared HLA-restricted, with HLA associations seemingly driven largely by CMV exposure. Some IMGT-functional V segments, including TRBV6-2 and TRBV6-3, could not be distinguished by the 87-base-pair reads and were therefore excluded. V-gene and J-gene trimming of TCR beta chains was associated with a missense DCLRE1C variant in a later genetic analysis, and the association was replicated in an independent cohort. The classifier was reported to diagnose cytomegalovirus status with high specificity and sensitivity in both the original cohort and the validation cohort. Because HLA typing was missing for some donors at each locus, association tests included only the typed subset. Correlated functional status among segregating V segments might reflect linkage disequilibrium, but an unknown experimental factor could not be ruled out. In a later analysis, 15,000 to 20,000 TCR beta sequences were associated with specific HLA alleles at a false discovery rate of 0.05.

The CDR3 contains 16 residues, cysteine and phenylalanine counted. Just the 48-base CDR3 DNA is kept, in frame starting at base 1. Relative to germline, V is missing 5 bases and J is missing 8 bases, with 14 bases of the junction outside any gene match. Looking up the germline V gene yields CDR1 SGHNT and CDR2 YENEEA. This clone was detected only once. Its antigen is not yet known. Qualities for individual bases were not recorded, and no much larger clone is one base off. Preparation of the library involved the immunoSEQ multiplex PCR assay. For the multiplex PCR, a mixture combining 60 forward primers for TCR Vbeta segments and 13 reverse primers for TCR Jbeta segments was used. A multiplex PCR assay on genomic DNA amplified the CDR3 region of rearranged TCR beta genes. Amplified TCR beta libraries were sequenced as 87-base-pair reads on the Illumina HiSeq System. As for how the authors treated the data: A later analysis tallied approximately 87 million unique TCR beta chains across the 600 to 700 repertoires, and approximately 12 million of those chains were shared by two or more donors. A nearest-neighbor algorithm error-corrected the raw reads and collapsed the reads into unique sequences, merging closely related sequences to remove PCR and sequencing errors. Alignment of CDR3 sequences to IMGT reference sequences was used to assign V, D and J gene segments. For a sequence to be retained, a match of at least six nucleotides to both a V gene segment and a J gene segment was required. A rearrangement counted as productive if the CDR3 had no stop codons and remained in frame with V and J, and every other rearrangement counted as non-productive. Following IMGT convention, CDR3 was defined as the stretch from the second conserved V-encoded cysteine up to the conserved J-encoded phenylalanine. The earlier analysis of about 500 of the donors excluded sequences that lacked an unambiguous match to a single V gene segment. An earlier analysis of fewer than 750 of the donors classified V segments as functional when productive rearrangements were above 56.7% and as segregating when the standard deviation between donors was above 5%. A statistical classification framework was built for diagnosing cytomegalovirus status from the catalog of TCR beta chain sequences. In a later analysis, TCR nucleotide sequences were compared against IMGT/GENE-DB human TR gene sequences so that V and J genes could be assigned. In a later analysis, CDR3 sequences and most-parsimonious VDJ recombination scenarios were assigned using the TCRdist pipeline. In a later analysis, every TCR beta chain was defined by the combination of its CDR3 amino acid sequence and its V-gene family, and reads without a unique V-gene family were dropped. As a way to deal with suspected cross-contamination and a sequencing artifact, a later analysis dropped roughly 600 nucleotide sequences that were highly shared and had low generation probability. A later analysis calculated a clonal expansion index for each public chain from normalized within-repertoire ranks of inferred template counts. Generation probabilities in a later analysis came from a VDJ recombination model fitted to out-of-frame rearrangements, and those results were checked against IGoR. A later analysis scored TCR-TCR, TCR-HLA and TCR-CMV co-occurrence with hypergeometric tests, applying a repertoire-size bias correction to TCR pairs. A later analysis estimated false discovery rates by permuting HLA or CMV assignments 20 times. In a later analysis, co-occurring TCRs were grouped using DBSCAN, and TCRdist sequence similarity was added for clustering within HLA-allele-positive subsets. Repertoires with fewer than 30,000 or more than 120,000 public chains were left out of co-occurrence clustering, as were a handful of repertoires with anomalous nucleotide sharing. TCRdb mirrors the immuneACCESS table, restricted to in-frame sequences. Some clones are absent from its copies; in checked studies, under half trace to an unresolved V gene, and the reason for the others is unknown. V and J calls and clone size are given by that table; D and trimming were obtained from the DNA. A total of roughly 180,000 clones appear in this sample, less than 90% of them only once. Around 0.25% of the sample is held by the ten biggest clonotypes.

In total, roughly 670 healthy bone marrow donors made up the cohort. All cohort members were sampled while nominally healthy, although unrecorded immune exposures were likely present. The donor tested CMV seronegative and was one of the 352 seronegative cohort members. Every donor gave a peripheral blood sample, and the peripheral blood mononuclear cells from that sample were used for TCR beta sequencing. Genomic DNA was extracted from the blood cell samples with the Qiagen DNeasy Blood Extraction Kit. The clonotype originates from a boy younger than 18 in good health and CMV-seronegative. The receptor chain draws on TRBV11-3 and TRBJ2-2; a stretch of 7 junction bases matches TRBD1. Sample: PBMCs. The CDR3 reads as follows: CASSHSRDSISGELFF. The nucleotides are TGTGCCAGCAGCCACAGTCGGGACAGCATTTCTGGGGAGCTGTTTTTT.